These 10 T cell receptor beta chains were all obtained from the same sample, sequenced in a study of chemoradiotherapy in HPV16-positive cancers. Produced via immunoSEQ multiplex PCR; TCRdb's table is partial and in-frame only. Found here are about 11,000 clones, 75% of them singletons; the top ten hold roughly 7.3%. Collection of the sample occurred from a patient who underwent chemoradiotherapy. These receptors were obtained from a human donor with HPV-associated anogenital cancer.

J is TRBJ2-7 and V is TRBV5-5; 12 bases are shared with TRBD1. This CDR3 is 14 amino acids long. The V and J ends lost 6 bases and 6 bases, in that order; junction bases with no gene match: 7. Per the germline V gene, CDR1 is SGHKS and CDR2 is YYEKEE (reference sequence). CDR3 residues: CASIPGQGAGEQYF. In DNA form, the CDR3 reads TGTGCCAGCATCCCGGGACAGGGGGCAGGCGAGCAGTACTTC.

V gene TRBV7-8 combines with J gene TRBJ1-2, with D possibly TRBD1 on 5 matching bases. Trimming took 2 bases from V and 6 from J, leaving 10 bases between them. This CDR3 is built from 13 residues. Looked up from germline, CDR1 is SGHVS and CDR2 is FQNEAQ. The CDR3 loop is CASSLPRGNGYTF. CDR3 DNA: TGTGCCAGCAGCTTACCGAGGGGTAATGGCTACACCTTC.

The CDR3: CASSSPGQGAFGTGELFF. CDR3 DNA sequence: TGCGCCAGCAGCTCACCGGGACAGGGGGCATTTGGAACCGGGGAGCTGTTTTTT. The V gene is TRBV5-1, the J gene TRBJ2-2, with 12 bases lining up with TRBD1. The CDR3 spans 18 residues. The germline gives CDR1 SGHRS, CDR2 YFSETQ. V trimming: 3 bases; J trimming: 5 bases; junction bases outside the gene matches: 11.

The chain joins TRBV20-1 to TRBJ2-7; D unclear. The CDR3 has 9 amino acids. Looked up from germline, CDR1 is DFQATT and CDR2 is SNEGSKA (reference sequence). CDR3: CSAERSQYF. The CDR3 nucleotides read TGCAGCGCCGAGAGATCCCAGTACTTC.

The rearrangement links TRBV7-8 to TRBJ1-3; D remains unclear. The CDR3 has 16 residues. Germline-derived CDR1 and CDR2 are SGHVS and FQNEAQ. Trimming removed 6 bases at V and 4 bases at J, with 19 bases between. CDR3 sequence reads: CASSYGGREQGNTIYF. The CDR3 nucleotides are TGTGCCAGCAGTTACGGCGGGCGAGAACAGGGAAACACCATATATTTT.

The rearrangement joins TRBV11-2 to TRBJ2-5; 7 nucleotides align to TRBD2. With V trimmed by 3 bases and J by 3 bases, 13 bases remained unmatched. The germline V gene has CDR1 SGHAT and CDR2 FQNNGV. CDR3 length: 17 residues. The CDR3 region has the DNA TGTGCCAGCAGCTTTAGGCTAGCGGAGCGGAGGAAAGAGACCCAGTACTTC. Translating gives CASSFRLAERRKETQYF.

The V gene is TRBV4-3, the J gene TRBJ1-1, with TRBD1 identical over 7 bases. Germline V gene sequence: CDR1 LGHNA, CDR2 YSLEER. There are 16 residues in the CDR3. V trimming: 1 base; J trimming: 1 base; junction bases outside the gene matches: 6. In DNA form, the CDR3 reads TGCGCCAGCAGCCAAGGAACAGGGGATGAGAACACTGAAGCTTTCTTT. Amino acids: CASSQGTGDENTEAFF.

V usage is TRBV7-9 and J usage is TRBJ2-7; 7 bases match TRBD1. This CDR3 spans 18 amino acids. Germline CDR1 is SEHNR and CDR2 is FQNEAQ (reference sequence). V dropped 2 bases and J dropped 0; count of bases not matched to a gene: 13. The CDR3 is CASSLPRNRGAGSYEQYF. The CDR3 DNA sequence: TGTGCCAGCAGCTTACCAAGAAACAGGGGCGCGGGCTCCTACGAGCAGTACTTC.

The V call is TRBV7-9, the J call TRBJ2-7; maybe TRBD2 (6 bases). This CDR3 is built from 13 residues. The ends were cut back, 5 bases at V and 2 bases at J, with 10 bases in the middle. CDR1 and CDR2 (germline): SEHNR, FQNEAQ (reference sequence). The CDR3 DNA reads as TGTGCCAGCAGCCGGGGGTCTCCCTACGAGCAGTACTTC. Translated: CASSRGSPYEQYF.

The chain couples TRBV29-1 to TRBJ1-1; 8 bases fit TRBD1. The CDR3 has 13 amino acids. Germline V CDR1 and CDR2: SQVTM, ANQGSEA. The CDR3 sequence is CRYRPGTGTEAFF. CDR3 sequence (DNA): TGCAGATACCGGCCCGGGACAGGCACTGAAGCTTTCTTT.